One sample yielded the 2 T cell receptor beta chains listed below, sequenced in a study of metastatic and nonmetastatic thyroid tumors. Every patient underwent thyroid surgery untreated. Via MiXCR, TCRdb re-called the PCR reads. The data show some 41,000 clones, roughly 31% seen once. The source material was blood. The receptors originated from a male donor with papillary thyroid cancer or a benign thyroid nodule (not recorded which). Some clones in this sample may be carry-over from other donors' samples.

This clone was seen just once. The chain joins TRBV20-1 to TRBJ2-7, with D hard to call. V gave up 3 bases and J gave up 4 bases, with 13 bases separating them. From germline, CDR1 is DFQATT and CDR2 SNEGSKA (reference sequence). CDR3 length equals 13 residues. For the CDR3, the DNA is TGCAGTGCTAGTGGGCATCTGCTTTACGAGCAGTACTTC. Amino acid sequence: CSASGHLLYEQYF.

In this sample, this clone turned up many times. The V and J genes are TRBV6-1 and TRBJ2-4; D perhaps matches TRBD2 (6 bases). The germline V gene encodes CDR1 MNHNS and CDR2 SASEGT. Trimming shortened V by 8 bases and J by 1 base, and 15 bases separated the two germline ends. The length of the CDR3 is 15 residues. The DNA for the CDR3 is TGTGCCAGCGGGGGACTGCTTGGGGCCAAAAACATTCAGTACTTC. The encoded protein is CASGGLLGAKNIQYF.